A selection of T cell receptor beta chains follows, all from one sample in a study of T cell changes during pregnancy in multiple sclerosis. This table comes from immunoSEQ multiplex PCR, and its TCRdb copy is limited to in-frame clones, with some not included. The sample comprises some 38,000 clones, around 91% of which are singletons, and around 0.69% rests with the top ten. The material sequenced was CD4+ T cells from peripheral blood mononuclear cells, taken in the second trimester of pregnancy. The receptor set was obtained from a female donor in good health, enrolled as a control in a pregnancy study. CDR3s include the opening cysteine and the closing phenylalanine or tryptophan. D genes are given only for firm matches. The size entry is marked missing in some rows and otherwise reads once, few, many or a size class.

NA	TRBV19	13	NA	TRBJ2-7	TGTGCCACCTCACCCGACGGAGGCTACGAGCAGTACTTC	CATSPDGGYEQYF
NA	TRBV7-2	16	NA	TRBJ1-5	TGTGCCAGCAGCTCCCAAGGGGGGGCTAGCAATCAGCCCCAGCATTTT	CASSSQGGASNQPQHF
TRBD1	TRBV10-2	16	NA	TRBJ2-1	TGCGCCAGCAGGGTGCCGGGACAGGGGTTCGACAATGAGCAGTTCTTC	CASRVPGQGFDNEQFF
NA	TRBV4-3	15	few	TRBJ1-6	TGCGCCAGCAGCCAATCGACAGCATATAATTCACCCCTCCACTTT	CASSQSTAYNSPLHF
NA	TRBV28	14	NA	TRBJ2-4	TGTGCCAGCAGTCCCATGCAGGGGGAGGACATTCAGTACTTC	CASSPMQGEDIQYF
NA	TRBV11-2	13	NA	TRBJ2-3	TGTGCCAGCAGCGAGGTAGCTACAGATACGCAGTATTTT	CASSEVATDTQYF
TRBD1	TRBV27	13	NA	TRBJ1-5	TGTGCCAGCAGTGGCAGGGGGCATCAGCCCCAGCATTTT	CASSGRGHQPQHF
NA	TRBV27	16	NA	TRBJ2-4	TGTGCCAGCAGTTTTCAGGGTTATTTGGCCAAAAACATTCAGTACTTC	CASSFQGYLAKNIQYF
NA	TRBV28	13	NA	TRBJ1-2	TGTGCCAGCAGATCGACAGCTTCCTATGGCTACACCTTC	CASRSTASYGYTF
NA	TRBV2	15	NA	TRBJ1-1	TGTGCCAGTAGAAAAACCAACGGGGGGCACACTGAAGCTTTCTTT	CASRKTNGGHTEAFF
TRBD2	TRBV18	17	NA	TRBJ2-7	TGTGCCAGCTCACCACCGAGGGCGGGGGGCCTCTCCTACGAGCAGTACTTC	CASSPPRAGGLSYEQYF
TRBD1	TRBV5-6	19	NA	TRBJ2-5	TGTGCCAGCAGCGGAGGAGGGACAGGGTTAGCCAAGAACCAAGGGACCCAGTACTTC	CASSGGGTGLAKNQGTQYF
TRBD1	TRBV6-4	13	NA	TRBJ1-6	TGTGCCAGCAGTCCAGGGGGGAATTCACCCCTCCACTTT	CASSPGGNSPLHF
TRBD1	TRBV6-1	14	NA	TRBJ1-2	TGTGCCAGCAATCCGGGACAGGAATCCTATGGCTACACCTTC	CASNPGQESYGYTF
NA	TRBV7-9	14	few	TRBJ1-6	TGTGCCAGCAGCCCGACAGGTTTTGGTTCACCCCTCCACTTT	CASSPTGFGSPLHF
NA	TRBV6-5	10	NA	TRBJ1-1	TGTGCCAGCAGTTCAGAGGTAGCTTTCTTT	CASSSEVAFF
NA	TRBV19	13	few	TRBJ1-6	TGTGCCAGTAGTACAGGGTTAAATTCACCCCTCCACTTT	CASSTGLNSPLHF
NA	TRBV7-2	15	NA	TRBJ1-3	TGTGCCAGCAGCCGAGGGGGATTCTCTGGAAACACCATATATTTT	CASSRGGFSGNTIYF
NA	TRBV4-3	15	NA	TRBJ1-1	TGCGCCAGCAGCCACCTCGGACAGCGGAACACTGAAGCTTTCTTT	CASSHLGQRNTEAFF
NA	TRBV15	15	NA	TRBJ1-5	TGTGCCACCAGCAGAGATGACCAGGATTATCAGCCCCAGCATTTT	CATSRDDQDYQPQHF
TRBD2	TRBV4-2	16	NA	TRBJ2-5	TGTGCCAGCAGCCAAGGCCGAGCGGGGGTACAAGAGACCCAGTACTTC	CASSQGRAGVQETQYF
NA	TRBV11-2	18	NA	TRBJ2-5	TGTGCCAGCAGCTTAGGAGGGCTAGCTCGAGGCGGCCAAGAGACCCAGTACTTC	CASSLGGLARGGQETQYF
NA	TRBV7-6	14	NA	TRBJ1-1	TGTGCCAGCAGCTTCAGGGGCGAGAACACTGAAGCTTTCTTT	CASSFRGENTEAFF
NA	TRBV11-2	15	NA	TRBJ2-3	TGTGCCAGCAGTCCTTTCGGTGCGCCAACAGATACGCAGTATTTT	CASSPFGAPTDTQYF
NA	TRBV20-1	11	NA	TRBJ2-3	TGCAGCCTTACCGCGAGGGATACGCAGTATTTT	CSLTARDTQYF
NA	TRBV6-5	15	NA	TRBJ1-5	TGTGCCAGCAGTTCCGTCGTACCGACAGCCGAGCCCCAGCATTTT	CASSSVVPTAEPQHF
NA	TRBV5-4	14	NA	TRBJ1-1	TGTGCCAGCAGCGGGACACTAAGTAACACTGAAGCTTTCTTT	CASSGTLSNTEAFF
NA	TRBV5-6	14	NA	TRBJ2-3	TGTGCCAGCAGCCCGCTTTGGGCCCCAGATACGCAGTATTTT	CASSPLWAPDTQYF
NA	TRBV2	15	once	TRBJ1-5	TGTGCCAGCAGACAGGGAGTTGGTAGCAATCAGCCCCAGCATTTT	CASRQGVGSNQPQHF
NA	TRBV28	13	NA	TRBJ2-1	TGTGCCACCACCGGAAACAGGAACAATGAGCAGTTCTTC	CATTGNRNNEQFF
TRBD1	TRBV18	15	once	TRBJ1-6	TGTGCCAGCTCACTTTTGGGACAGTATAATTCACCCCTCCACTTT	CASSLLGQYNSPLHF
NA	TRBV2	12	NA	TRBJ1-1	TGTGCCAGCAGTGACAGGGTGAACACGGCTTTCTTT	CASSDRVNTAFF
TRBD2	TRBV6-5	15	NA	TRBJ2-3	TGTGCCAGCCCGCTAGCGGGGGAGTACACAGATACGCAGTATTTT	CASPLAGEYTDTQYF
TRBD1	TRBV7-3	14	NA	TRBJ1-6	TGTGCCAGCAGCTTAGAGGGGGCCGGTTCACCCCTCCACTTT	CASSLEGAGSPLHF
TRBD2	TRBV4-1	15	NA	TRBJ2-7	TGCGCCAGCAGCAGCCCGGAGCGGGGTGTCTACGAGCAGTACTTC	CASSSPERGVYEQYF
TRBD1	TRBV4-3	15	NA	TRBJ2-1	TGCGCCAGCAGCCGGAATCCGGGACAGGGGTTTGAGCAGTTCTTC	CASSRNPGQGFEQFF
NA	TRBV9	16	NA	TRBJ2-2	TGTGCCAGCAGCGTAGCTTTGGGGGGGAACACCGGGGAGCTGTTTTTT	CASSVALGGNTGELFF
NA	TRBV6-6	14	NA	TRBJ2-7	TGTGCCAGCAGTTATACAGGGTTTCGCTACGAGCAGTACTTC	CASSYTGFRYEQYF
NA	TRBV7-9	14	once	TRBJ1-5	TGTGCCAGCAGCTTAGCAGGGGAAGATCAGCCCCAGCATTTT	CASSLAGEDQPQHF
NA	TRBV7-9	15	NA	TRBJ1-5	TGTGCCAGCAGCGCGTACCCTTATAGCAATCAGCCCCAGCATTTT	CASSAYPYSNQPQHF
NA	TRBV7-8	15	NA	TRBJ1-4	TGTGCCAGCAGCTTCCGGGAACGAAGAAATGAAAAACTGTTTTTT	CASSFRERRNEKLFF
NA	TRBV28	16	NA	TRBJ1-1	TGTGCCAGCAGTTTATCCCGGGGAGGAATGGGGATTGGAGCTTTCTTT	CASSLSRGGMGIGAFF
TRBD1	TRBV28	14	once	TRBJ2-7	TGTGCCAGCAGTTCCATGACAGGGACCTACGAGCAGTACTTC	CASSSMTGTYEQYF
NA	TRBV2	13	NA	TRBJ1-5	TGTGCCAGCGAAATGGGTGCTAGTCAGCCCCAGCATTTT	CASEMGASQPQHF
NA	TRBV6-1	18	NA	TRBJ1-5	TGTGCCAGCAGTGAAGCGCTCGGTGGCAGGTTTAGCAATCAGCCCCAGCATTTT	CASSEALGGRFSNQPQHF
TRBD1	TRBV29-1	13	once	TRBJ1-2	TGCAGCGTTGCGGACAGGGAGGGCTATGGCTACACCTTC	CSVADREGYGYTF
NA	TRBV6-5	14	NA	TRBJ1-5	TGTGCCAGCAGCCCCGCGGGGCGCTCTCAGCCCCAGCATTTT	CASSPAGRSQPQHF
NA	TRBV6-5	14	NA	TRBJ2-5	TGTGCCAGCAGTTACTCGAACGGGAAAGAGACCCAGTACTTC	CASSYSNGKETQYF
NA	TRBV6-1	14	NA	TRBJ2-2	TGTGCCAGCACCTTGGGGGGGCGCACCGGGGAGCTGTTTTTT	CASTLGGRTGELFF
TRBD2	TRBV29-1	16	NA	TRBJ2-1	TGCAGCGTTGAAGATAGCGGGGGGCCATCCTACAATGAGCAGTTCTTC	CSVEDSGGPSYNEQFF
TRBD2	TRBV10-3	16	once	TRBJ2-2	TGTGCCATCAAGGCTAGCGGAGCCCGGAACACCGGGGAGCTGTTTTTT	CAIKASGARNTGELFF
TRBD1	TRBV15	13	NA	TRBJ1-2	TGTGCCACCAGCAGAGGTTGGACAGGCGGCTACACCTTC	CATSRGWTGGYTF
NA	TRBV7-9	13	NA	TRBJ1-1	TGTGCCAGCAGCTCGGGGACTCGGTATGAAGCTTTCTTT	CASSSGTRYEAFF
NA	TRBV28	13	NA	TRBJ2-7	TGTGCCACCATGCCGGGACTTCTATCCGAGCAGTACTTC	CATMPGLLSEQYF
NA	TRBV6-1	13	NA	TRBJ1-1	TGTGCCAGCAGCCAGGGTGGGAACACTGAAGCTTTCTTT	CASSQGGNTEAFF